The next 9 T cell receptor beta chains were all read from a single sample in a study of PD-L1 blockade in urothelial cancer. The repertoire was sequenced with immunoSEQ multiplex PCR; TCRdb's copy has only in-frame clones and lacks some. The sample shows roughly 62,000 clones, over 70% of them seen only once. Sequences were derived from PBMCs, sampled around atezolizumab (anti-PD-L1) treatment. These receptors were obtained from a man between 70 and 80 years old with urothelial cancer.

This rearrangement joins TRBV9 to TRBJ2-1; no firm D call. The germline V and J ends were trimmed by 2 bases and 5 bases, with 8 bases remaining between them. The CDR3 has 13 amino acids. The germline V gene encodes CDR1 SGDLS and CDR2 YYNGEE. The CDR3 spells CASSVAGNNEQFF. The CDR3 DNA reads TGTGCCAGCAGCGTCGCAGGAAACAATGAGCAGTTCTTC. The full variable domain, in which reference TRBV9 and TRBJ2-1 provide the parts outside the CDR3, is DSGVTQTPKHLITATGQRVTLRCSPRSGDLSVYWYQQSLDQGLQFLIQYYNGEERAKGNILERFSAQQFPDLHSELNLSSLELGDSALYFCASSVAGNNEQFFGPGTRLTVL.

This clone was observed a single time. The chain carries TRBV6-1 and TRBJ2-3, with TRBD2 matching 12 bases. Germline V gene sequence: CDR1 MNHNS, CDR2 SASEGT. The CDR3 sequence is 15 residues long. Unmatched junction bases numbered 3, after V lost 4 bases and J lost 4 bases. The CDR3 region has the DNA TGTGCCAGCAGTGCCAGACTAGCGGGAGCAGATACGCAGTATTTT. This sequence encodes CASSARLAGADTQYF.

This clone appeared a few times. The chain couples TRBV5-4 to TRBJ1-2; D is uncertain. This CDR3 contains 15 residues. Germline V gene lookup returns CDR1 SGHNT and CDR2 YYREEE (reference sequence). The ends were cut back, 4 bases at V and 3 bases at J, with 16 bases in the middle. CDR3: CASSPQVGRDYGYTF. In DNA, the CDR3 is TGTGCCAGCAGCCCCCAGGTTGGTCGTGACTATGGCTACACCTTC.

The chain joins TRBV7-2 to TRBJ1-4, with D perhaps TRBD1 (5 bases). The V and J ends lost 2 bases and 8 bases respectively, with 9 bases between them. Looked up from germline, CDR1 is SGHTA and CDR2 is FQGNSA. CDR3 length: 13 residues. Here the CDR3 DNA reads TGTGCCAGCAGCTTATCTCGGGGGGAAAAACTGTTTTTT. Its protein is CASSLSRGEKLFF.

The CDR3 DNA follows: TGTGCCACCAGCAGAGCGACTAGCGTTACCTACGAGCAGTACTTC. This codes for CATSRATSVTYEQYF. The rearrangement joins TRBV15 to TRBJ2-7, with TRBD2 identical over 8 bases. The junction had 4 bases not matched to a gene; V was cut back by 1 base and J by 2 bases. The germline CDR1 and CDR2 sequences are LNHNV and YYDKDF (reference sequence). CDR3 size: 15 residues.

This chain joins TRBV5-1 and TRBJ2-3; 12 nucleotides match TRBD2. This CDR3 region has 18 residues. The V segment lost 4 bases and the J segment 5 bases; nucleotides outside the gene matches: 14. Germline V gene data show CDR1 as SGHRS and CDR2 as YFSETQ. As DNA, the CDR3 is TGCGCCAGCAGCCATGGACGGACTAGCGGGATAGGCGGAGATACGCAGTATTTT. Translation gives CASSHGRTSGIGGDTQYF.

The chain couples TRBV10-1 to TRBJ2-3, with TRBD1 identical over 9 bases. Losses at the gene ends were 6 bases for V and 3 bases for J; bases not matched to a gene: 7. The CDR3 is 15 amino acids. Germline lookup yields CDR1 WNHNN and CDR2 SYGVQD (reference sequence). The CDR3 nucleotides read TGCGCCAGCAGCTCCGACAGGGGGACAACAGATACGCAGTATTTT. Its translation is CASSSDRGTTDTQYF.

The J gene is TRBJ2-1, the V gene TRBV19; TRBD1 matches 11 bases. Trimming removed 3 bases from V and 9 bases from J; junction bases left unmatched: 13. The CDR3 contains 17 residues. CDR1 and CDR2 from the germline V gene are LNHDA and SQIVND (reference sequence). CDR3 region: CASSILKLGQGAVEQFF. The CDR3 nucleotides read TGTGCCAGTAGTATTTTGAAGTTAGGACAGGGGGCAGTTGAGCAGTTCTTC.

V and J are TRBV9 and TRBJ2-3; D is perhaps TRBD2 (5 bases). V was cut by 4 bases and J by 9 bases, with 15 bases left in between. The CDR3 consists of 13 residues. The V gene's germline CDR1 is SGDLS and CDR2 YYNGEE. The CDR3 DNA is TGTGCCAGCAGCAACGTAAACGGGGAGACGCAGTATTTT. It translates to CASSNVNGETQYF.